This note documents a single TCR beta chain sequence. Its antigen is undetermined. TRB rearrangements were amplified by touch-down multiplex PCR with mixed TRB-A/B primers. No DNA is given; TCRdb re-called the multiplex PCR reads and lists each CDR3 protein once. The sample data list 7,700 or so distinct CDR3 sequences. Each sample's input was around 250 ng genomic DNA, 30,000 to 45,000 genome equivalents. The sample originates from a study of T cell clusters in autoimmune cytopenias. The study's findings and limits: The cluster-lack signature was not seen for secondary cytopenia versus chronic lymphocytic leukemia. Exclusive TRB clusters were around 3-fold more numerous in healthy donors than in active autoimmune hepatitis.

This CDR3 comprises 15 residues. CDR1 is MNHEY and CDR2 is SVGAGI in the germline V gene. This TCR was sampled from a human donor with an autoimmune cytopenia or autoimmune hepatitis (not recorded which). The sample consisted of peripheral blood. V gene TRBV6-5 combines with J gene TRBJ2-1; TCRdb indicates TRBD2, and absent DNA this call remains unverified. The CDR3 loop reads CASSYSGLAHDEQFF.